This TCR beta chain was sequenced in a study of blood T cell repertoires in COVID-19. Looking at the study overall: The samples span acute and convalescent COVID-19 from the United States, Italy and Spain.

Assay used: immunoSEQ multiplex PCR; TCRdb lists only in-frame clones, some missing. This table has 260,000 or so clones, nearly 85% appearing once. Trimming stripped 3 bases from V and 7 bases from J, with 12 bases between. Germline assignment: CDR1 MNHNS and CDR2 SASEGT. The CDR3 runs 13 residues. The rearrangement joins TRBV6-1 to TRBJ2-5, with D possibly TRBD2 on 5 matching bases. Input material: peripheral blood. The clonotype was recovered from a human donor in a cohort sampled during active COVID-19. CDR3 nucleotides: TGTGCCAGCAGTGACGGGGAGCGGAGGACCCAGTACTTC. It is translated as CASSDGERRTQYF.